Shown below are 17 T cell receptor beta chains from a single sample sequenced in a study of T cell repertoires in cytomegalovirus infection. MiXCR, applied by TCRdb to the reads, yields one record per CDR3 protein. Of approximately 74,000 distinct CDR3 sequences in the sample, around 37% were seen once. Their antigens are not known. Sample: CD8+ T cells from cultured PBMCs, taken from culture after CMV antigen stimulation. These receptors were taken from a human donor in good health (CMV status not recorded). Some clones in this sample may be carry-over from other donors' samples.

This clonotype showed up just a few times. The chain couples TRBV7-8 to TRBJ1-1, with TRBD1 identical over 9 bases. Germline V CDR1 and CDR2: SGHVS, FQNEAQ. The CDR3 is made up of 13 amino acids. The V segment lost 5 bases and the J segment 7 bases; nucleotides outside the gene matches: 5. DNA for the CDR3: TGTGCCAGCAGCCCTGGACAGGGGTTTGAAGCTTTCTTT. Residues: CASSPGQGFEAFF.

V gene TRBV29-1 combines with J gene TRBJ1-1; D is uncertain. Germline loops: CDR1 SQVTM, CDR2 ANQGSEA. This CDR3 is built from 12 residues. Trimming cost V 7 bases and J 1 base, with 10 bases left between them. In nucleotides, the CDR3 is TGCAGCGCCCTTCCCCCGAACACTGAAGCTTTCTTT. It yields the protein CSALPPNTEAFF.

This chain joins TRBV6-2 or TRBV6-3 and TRBJ1-1; TRBD1 agrees at 7 bases. CDR3 length: 18 residues. From germline, CDR1 is MNHEY and CDR2 SVGEGT. The J segment lost 2 bases and the V segment lost 2 bases, leaving 14 bases of the junction unmatched. The CDR3 nucleotides are TGTGCCAGCAGTTACCGCCCAGGTTGGACAGGCGTAAACACTGAAGCTTTCTTT. Protein: CASSYRPGWTGVNTEAFF.

This clonotype appeared a few times. This chain connects TRBV19 to TRBJ2-7, with 7 bases identical to TRBD2. V gave up 3 bases and J gave up 2 bases; unmatched junction bases: 1. Germline loops: CDR1 LNHDA, CDR2 SQIVND (reference sequence). The CDR3 extends over 13 amino acids. In DNA form, the CDR3 reads TGTGCCAGTAGTATCGCGGGGGCCTACGAGCAGTACTTC. Its protein is CASSIAGAYEQYF.

This clonotype was recorded a few times. V is TRBV14 and J is TRBJ2-1; TRBD1 matches 9 bases. Germline-derived CDR1 and CDR2 are SGHDN and FVKESK. V shed 1 base, J shed 1 base, and the junction held 17 bases outside the gene matches. There are 21 residues in the CDR3. The CDR3 coding sequence is TGTGCCAGCAGCCAAGCTCAATGGGGTCCGGACAGGGGCGGTTCCTACAATGAGCAGTTCTTC. It specifies CASSQAQWGPDRGGSYNEQFF. The full variable domain, rest sourced from reference TRBV14 and TRBJ2-1, is EAGVTQFPSHSVIEKGQTVTLRCDPISGHDNLYWYRRVMGKEIKFLLHFVKESKQDESGMPNNRFLAERTGGTYSTLKVQPAELEDSGVYFCASSQAQWGPDRGGSYNEQFFGPGTRLTVL.

This chain joins TRBV11-2 and TRBJ2-2, with D perhaps given as TRBD1 or TRBD2 (5 bases each). The V end was cut by 6 bases, the J end by 4 bases, with 12 bases between. CDR1 is SGHAT, CDR2 FQNNGV, per germline. The CDR3 has 14 residues. CDR3 in DNA: TGTGCCAGCAGGGCCGGGACCACCACCGGGGAGCTGTTTTTT. Translation gives CASRAGTTTGELFF.

This clonotype came up a few times. The chain recombines TRBV11-2 with TRBJ1-2, with no clear D. This CDR3 comprises 14 residues. Looked up from germline, CDR1 is SGHAT and CDR2 is FQNNGV. Trimming removed 2 bases at V and 8 bases at J, with 15 bases between. DNA of the CDR3: TGTGCCAGCAGCTTAACGGATGGCTCCCAGGGCTACACCTTC. This gives the protein CASSLTDGSQGYTF.

This clonotype was detected once. This chain connects TRBV7-9 to TRBJ1-4; the D gene is possibly TRBD1 (5 bases). Germline CDR1 is SEHNR and CDR2 is FQNEAQ (reference sequence). There are 13 residues in the CDR3. V lost 11 bases and J lost 4, with 14 bases in between. CDR3 coding DNA: TGTGCCTCCACGGGGCAGAGTAATGAAAAACTGTTTTTT. It codes for CASTGQSNEKLFF.

The genes are TRBV7-2 and TRBJ1-1, with 7 bases lining up with TRBD1. Germline trimming cut 1 base from V and 5 bases from J; bases unmatched to any gene: 4. Germline V lookup: CDR1 SGHTA, CDR2 FQGNSA. The CDR3 extends over 14 amino acids. The CDR3 region is CASSLVGRGTEAFF. Written as DNA, the CDR3 is TGTGCCAGCAGCTTAGTGGGCAGGGGGACTGAAGCTTTCTTT.

The chain combines TRBV7-9 with TRBJ1-1, with unresolved D. Germline CDR1 reads SEHNR; CDR2 reads FQNEAQ (reference sequence). CDR3 length equals 14 residues. V lost 1 base and J lost 7, with 13 bases in between. The CDR3 here is CASSLVGQTYEAFF. DNA for the CDR3: TGTGCCAGCAGCTTAGTAGGCCAGACCTATGAAGCTTTCTTT.

A word on this clonotype: A junction end diverges from the germline sequence, so it may reflect a read error. The chain recombines TRBV29-1 with TRBJ1-2; D call uncertain. Germline CDR1 and CDR2: SQVTM and ANQGSEA. The length of the CDR3 is 16 residues. DNA for the CDR3: TGCAGCGTTGAAGATCGAGGGTTCCTAGCTAACTATGGCTGCACCTTC. This translates into CSVEDRGFLANYGCTF.

V usage is TRBV19 and J usage is TRBJ1-5; no clear D gene. The CDR3 is 19 residues long. Germline CDR1 LNHDA, CDR2 SQIVND (reference sequence). V gave up 2 bases and J gave up 1 base, with 21 bases separating them. CDR3 loop: CASSIRAEIRATSNQPQHF. The CDR3 region has the DNA TGTGCCAGTAGTATACGTGCAGAAATAAGGGCTACGAGCAATCAGCCCCAGCATTTT.

The chain is built from TRBV12-3 or TRBV12-4 and TRBJ1-1, with D perhaps matching TRBD1 (5 bases). V was pared by 3 bases and J by 6 bases, with 8 bases between. The CDR3 is 12 residues long. As DNA, the CDR3 is TGTGCCAGCAGTTTCGGGGCAGCTGAAGCTTTCTTT. The encoded protein is CASSFGAAEAFF.

The CDR3 bases are TGTGCCAGCAGTTTTTCTGGGGCCAACGTCCTGACTTTC. Protein product: CASSFSGANVLTF. The gene calls are TRBV27 and TRBJ2-6; no definite D call. CDR1 is MNHEY, CDR2 SMNVEV, per germline (reference sequence). V was clipped by 3 bases and J by 1 base, with 1 base between them. The CDR3 length is 13 residues.

This clonotype has a single count. V is TRBV6-5 and J is TRBJ2-1; 7 nucleotides match TRBD2. J gave up 5 bases and V 0 bases, and 7 bases lay outside the gene matches. CDR1 is MNHEY, CDR2 SVGAGI, per germline. The CDR3 has 16 amino acids. The CDR3 region is CASSYSQRGKHNEQFF. The CDR3 DNA reads TGTGCCAGCAGTTACTCTCAGCGGGGAAAACACAATGAGCAGTTCTTC.

This clonotype has only a few counts. The chain joins TRBV29-1 to TRBJ2-3; 7 nucleotides line up with TRBD1. Trimming took 0 bases from V and 6 from J; bases not matched to a gene: 15. This CDR3 spans 17 amino acids. Germline V gene data show CDR1 as SQVTM and CDR2 as ANQGSEA. CDR3 sequence (DNA): TGCAGCGTTGAAGATCTTGAAGTCAGGGGGAGTTCGGATACGCAGTATTTT. Its translation is CSVEDLEVRGSSDTQYF.

The genes are TRBV2 and TRBJ1-1; D perhaps matches TRBD1 (6 bases). Between the trimmed V and J ends, which lost 0 bases and 7 bases, there was a span of 15 bases. The CDR3 length is 15 residues. Germline V CDR1 and CDR2: SNHLY, FYNNEI. CDR3 loop: CASSEALRGGGEAFF. The CDR3 DNA sequence: TGTGCCAGCAGTGAAGCCCTCAGGGGTGGAGGTGAAGCTTTCTTT.